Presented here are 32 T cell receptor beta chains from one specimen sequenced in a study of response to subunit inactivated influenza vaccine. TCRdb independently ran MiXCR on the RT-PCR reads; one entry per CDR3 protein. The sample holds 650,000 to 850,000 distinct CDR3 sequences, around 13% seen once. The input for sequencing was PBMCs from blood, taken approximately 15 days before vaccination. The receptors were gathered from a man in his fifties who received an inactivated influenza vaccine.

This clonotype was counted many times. CDR3 residues: CASSLSGTSYNEQFF. DNA of the CDR3: TGTGCCAGCAGCCTTAGCGGGACATCCTACAATGAGCAGTTCTTC. The rearrangement joins TRBV6-1 to TRBJ2-1, with TRBD2 identical over 8 bases. This CDR3 region has 15 residues. Germline CDR1 is MNHNS and CDR2 is SASEGT. The V and J ends lost 6 bases and 1 base, in that order; junction bases with no gene match: 5.

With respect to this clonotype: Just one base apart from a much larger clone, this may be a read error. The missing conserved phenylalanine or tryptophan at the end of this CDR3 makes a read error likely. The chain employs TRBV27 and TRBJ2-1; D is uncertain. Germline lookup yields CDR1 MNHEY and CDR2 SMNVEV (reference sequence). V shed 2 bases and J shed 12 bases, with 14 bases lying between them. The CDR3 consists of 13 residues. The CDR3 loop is CASSLQGSLGQFL. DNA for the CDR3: TGTGCCAGCAGTTTACAAGGCTCCTTGGGGCAGTTCTTA.

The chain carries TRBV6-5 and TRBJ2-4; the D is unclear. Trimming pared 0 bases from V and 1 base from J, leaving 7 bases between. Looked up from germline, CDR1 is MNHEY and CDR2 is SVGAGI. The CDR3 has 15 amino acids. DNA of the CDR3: TGTGCCAGCAGTTACTCGACCCCGGCCAAAAACATTCAGTACTTC. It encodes CASSYSTPAKNIQYF.

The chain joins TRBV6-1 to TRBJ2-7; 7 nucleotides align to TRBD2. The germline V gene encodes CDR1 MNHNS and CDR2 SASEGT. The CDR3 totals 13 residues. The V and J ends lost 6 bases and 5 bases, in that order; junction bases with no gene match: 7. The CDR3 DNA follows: TGTGCCAGCAGGGGACTAAATCTGGACGAGCAGTACTTC. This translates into CASRGLNLDEQYF.

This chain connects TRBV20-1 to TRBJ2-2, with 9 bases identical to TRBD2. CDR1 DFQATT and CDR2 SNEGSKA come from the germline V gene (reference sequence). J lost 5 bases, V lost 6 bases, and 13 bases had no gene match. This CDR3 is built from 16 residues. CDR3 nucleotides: TGCAGTGCCTCCGTATGGGGACTAGCAGGAACCGGGGAGCTGTTTTTT. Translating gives CSASVWGLAGTGELFF.

CDR3 sequence reads: CASSPSANYGYTF. CDR3 bases: TGTGCCAGCAGTCCGAGCGCTAACTATGGCTACACCTTC. V and J are TRBV6-4 and TRBJ1-2; D is undetermined. From germline, CDR1 is MRHNA and CDR2 SNTAGT. V was pared by 5 bases and J by 0 bases, with 7 bases between. CDR3 length: 13 residues.

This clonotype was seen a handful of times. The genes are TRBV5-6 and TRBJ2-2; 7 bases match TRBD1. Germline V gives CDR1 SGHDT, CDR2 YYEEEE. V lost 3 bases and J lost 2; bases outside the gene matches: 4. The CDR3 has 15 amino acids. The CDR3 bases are TGTGCCAGCAGCTCCGGGGACAGAAACACCGGGGAGCTGTTTTTT. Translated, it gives CASSSGDRNTGELFF.

CDR3 nucleotides: TGTGCCATCACTTACATTCCGGGGACACGCGGCTACACCTTC. It yields the protein CAITYIPGTRGYTF. The chain has TRBV10-3 and TRBJ1-2, with D perhaps TRBD1 (6 bases). V gave up 7 bases and J gave up 8 bases, with 20 bases separating them. Germline-derived CDR1 and CDR2 are ENHRY and SYGVKD. The CDR3 consists of 14 residues.

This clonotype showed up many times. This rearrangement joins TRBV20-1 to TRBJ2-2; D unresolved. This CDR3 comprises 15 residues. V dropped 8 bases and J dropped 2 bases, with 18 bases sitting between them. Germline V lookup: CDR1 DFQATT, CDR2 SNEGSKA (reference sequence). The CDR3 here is CSTRRFGLNTGELFF. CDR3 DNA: TGCAGTACTCGAAGGTTCGGCCTAAACACCGGGGAGCTGTTTTTT.

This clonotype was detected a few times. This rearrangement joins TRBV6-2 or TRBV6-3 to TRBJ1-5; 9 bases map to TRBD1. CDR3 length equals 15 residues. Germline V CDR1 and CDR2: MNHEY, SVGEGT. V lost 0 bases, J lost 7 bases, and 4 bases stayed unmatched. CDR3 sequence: CASSYSGQGQQPQHF. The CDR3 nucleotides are TGTGCCAGCAGTTACTCGGGACAGGGCCAACAGCCCCAGCATTTT.

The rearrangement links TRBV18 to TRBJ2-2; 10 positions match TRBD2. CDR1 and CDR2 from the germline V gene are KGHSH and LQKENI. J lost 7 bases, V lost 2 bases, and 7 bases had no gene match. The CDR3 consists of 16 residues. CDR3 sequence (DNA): TGTGCCAGCTCACCAACAACTAGCGGGATTGTCGGGGAGCTGTTTTTT. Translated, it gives CASSPTTSGIVGELFF.

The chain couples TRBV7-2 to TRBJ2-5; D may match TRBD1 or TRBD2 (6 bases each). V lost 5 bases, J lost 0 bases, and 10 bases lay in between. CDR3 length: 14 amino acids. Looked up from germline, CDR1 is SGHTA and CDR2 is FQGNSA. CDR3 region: CASSRGTNQETQYF. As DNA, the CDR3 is TGTGCCAGCAGCCGCGGGACAAACCAAGAGACCCAGTACTTC. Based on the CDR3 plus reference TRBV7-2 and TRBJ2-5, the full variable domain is GAGVSQSPSNKVTEKGKDVELRCDPISGHTALYWYRQSLGQGLEFLIYFQGNSAPDKSGLPSDRFSAERTGGSVSTLTIQRTQQEDSAVYLCASSRGTNQETQYFGPGTRLLVL.

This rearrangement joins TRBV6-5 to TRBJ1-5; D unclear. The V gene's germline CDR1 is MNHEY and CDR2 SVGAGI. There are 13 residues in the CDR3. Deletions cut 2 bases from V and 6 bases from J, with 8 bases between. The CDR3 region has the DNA TGTGCCAGCAGTTACGGTTGGGGTCAGCCCCAGCATTTT. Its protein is CASSYGWGQPQHF.

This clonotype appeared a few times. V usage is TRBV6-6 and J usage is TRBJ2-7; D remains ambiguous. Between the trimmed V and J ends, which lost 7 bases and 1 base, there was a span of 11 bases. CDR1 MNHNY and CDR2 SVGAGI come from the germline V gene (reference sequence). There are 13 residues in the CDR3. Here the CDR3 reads CASMVSSSYEQYF. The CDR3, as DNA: TGTGCCAGCATGGTAAGCAGTTCCTACGAGCAGTACTTC.

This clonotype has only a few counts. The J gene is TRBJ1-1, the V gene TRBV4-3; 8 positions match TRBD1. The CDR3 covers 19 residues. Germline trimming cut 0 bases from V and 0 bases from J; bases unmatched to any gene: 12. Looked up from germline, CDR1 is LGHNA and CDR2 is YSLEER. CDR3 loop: CASSQDLAGQGRVNTEAFF. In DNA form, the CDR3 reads TGCGCCAGCAGCCAAGATCTTGCCGGACAGGGCAGAGTGAACACTGAAGCTTTCTTT.

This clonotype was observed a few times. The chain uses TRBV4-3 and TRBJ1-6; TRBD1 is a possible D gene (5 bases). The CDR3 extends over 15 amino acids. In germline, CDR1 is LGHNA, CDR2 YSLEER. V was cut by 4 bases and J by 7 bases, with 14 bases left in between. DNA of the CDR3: TGCGCCAGCAGCCGTGGGGGGGAACTAAATTCACCCCTCCACTTT. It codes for CASSRGGELNSPLHF.

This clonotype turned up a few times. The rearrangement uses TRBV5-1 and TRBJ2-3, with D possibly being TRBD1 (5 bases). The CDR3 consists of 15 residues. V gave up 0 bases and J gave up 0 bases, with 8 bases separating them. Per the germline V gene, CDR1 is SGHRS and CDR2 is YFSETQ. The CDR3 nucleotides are TGCGCCAGCAGCTTGGAAGGGGTTAGCACAGATACGCAGTATTTT. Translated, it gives CASSLEGVSTDTQYF.

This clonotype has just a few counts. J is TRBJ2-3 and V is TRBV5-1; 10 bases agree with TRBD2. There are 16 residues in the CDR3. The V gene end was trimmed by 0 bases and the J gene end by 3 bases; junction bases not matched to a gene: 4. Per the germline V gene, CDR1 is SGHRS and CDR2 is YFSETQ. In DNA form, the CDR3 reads TGCGCCAGCAGCTTGGAGCCAGCGGGGGGGACAGATACGCAGTATTTT. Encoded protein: CASSLEPAGGTDTQYF.

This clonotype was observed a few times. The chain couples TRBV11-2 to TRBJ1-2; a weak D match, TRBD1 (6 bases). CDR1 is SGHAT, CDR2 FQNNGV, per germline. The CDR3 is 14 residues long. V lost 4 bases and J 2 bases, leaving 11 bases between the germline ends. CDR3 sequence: CASSYVGANYGYTF. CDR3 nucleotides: TGTGCCAGCAGCTACGTGGGGGCAAACTATGGCTACACCTTC.

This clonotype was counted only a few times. CDR3: CASSFGTGYAEQFF. The CDR3 DNA reads TGCGCCAGCAGCTTCGGGACAGGGTATGCTGAGCAGTTCTTC. The chain recombines TRBV5-1 with TRBJ2-1; 9 bases are shared with TRBD1. Losses at the gene ends were 2 bases for V and 9 bases for J; bases not matched to a gene: 6. The CDR3 extends over 14 amino acids. From germline, CDR1 is SGHRS and CDR2 YFSETQ.

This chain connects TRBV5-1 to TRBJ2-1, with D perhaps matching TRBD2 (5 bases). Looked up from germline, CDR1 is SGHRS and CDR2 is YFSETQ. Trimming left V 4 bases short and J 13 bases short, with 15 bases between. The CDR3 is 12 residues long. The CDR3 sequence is CASSRGEGGQFF. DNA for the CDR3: TGCGCCAGCAGCCGGGGTGAAGGTGGTCAGTTCTTC.

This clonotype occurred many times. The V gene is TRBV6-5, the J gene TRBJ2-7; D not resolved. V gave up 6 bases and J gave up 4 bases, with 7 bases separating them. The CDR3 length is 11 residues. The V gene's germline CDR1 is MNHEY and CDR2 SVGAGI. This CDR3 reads CASREGYEQYF. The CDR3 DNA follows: TGTGCCAGCAGGGAAGGTTACGAGCAGTACTTC.

CDR3 in amino acids: CASSSGGGGGNQPQHF. CDR3 in DNA: TGTGCCAGCAGCTCCGGCGGAGGGGGCGGCAATCAGCCCCAGCATTTT. The V and J genes are TRBV5-6 and TRBJ1-5; 7 nucleotides line up with TRBD1. CDR1 is SGHDT, CDR2 YYEEEE, per germline. V lost 3 bases to trimming and J lost 2 bases; unmatched junction nucleotides: 8. The CDR3 is 16 residues long.

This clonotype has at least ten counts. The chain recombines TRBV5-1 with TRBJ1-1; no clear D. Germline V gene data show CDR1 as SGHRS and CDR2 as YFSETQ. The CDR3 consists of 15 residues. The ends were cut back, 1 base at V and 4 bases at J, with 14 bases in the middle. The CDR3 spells CASSLRTARGTEAFF. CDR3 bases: TGCGCCAGCAGCTTGCGGACCGCTCGGGGCACTGAAGCTTTCTTT.

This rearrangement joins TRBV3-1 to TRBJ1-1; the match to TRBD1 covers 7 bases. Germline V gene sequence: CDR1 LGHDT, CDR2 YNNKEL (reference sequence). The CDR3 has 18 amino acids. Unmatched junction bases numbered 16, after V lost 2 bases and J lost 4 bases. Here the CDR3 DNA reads TGTGCCAGCAGCCAACCGTTTCGGACGACAGGGAGGGGCACTGAAGCTTTCTTT. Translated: CASSQPFRTTGRGTEAFF.

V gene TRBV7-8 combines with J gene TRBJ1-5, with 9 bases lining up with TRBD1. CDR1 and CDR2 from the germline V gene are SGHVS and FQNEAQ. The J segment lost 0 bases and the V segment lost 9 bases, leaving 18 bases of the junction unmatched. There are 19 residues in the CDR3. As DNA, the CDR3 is TGTGCCAGGAGTCTTTCCTTGGACAGGGGCGAATTTAGCAATCAGCCCCAGCATTTT. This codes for CARSLSLDRGEFSNQPQHF.

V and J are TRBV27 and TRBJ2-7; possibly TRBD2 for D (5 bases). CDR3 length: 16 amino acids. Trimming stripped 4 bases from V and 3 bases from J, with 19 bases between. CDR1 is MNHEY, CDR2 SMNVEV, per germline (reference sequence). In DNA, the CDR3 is TGTGCCAGCAGTTACAATCGCCTACCACGGGGCTACGAGCAGTACTTC. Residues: CASSYNRLPRGYEQYF.

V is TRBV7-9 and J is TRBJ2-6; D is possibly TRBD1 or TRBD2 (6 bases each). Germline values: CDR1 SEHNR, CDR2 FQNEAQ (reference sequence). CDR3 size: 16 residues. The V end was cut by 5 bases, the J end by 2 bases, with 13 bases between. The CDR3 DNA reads TGTGCCAGCAGCCTCCCGGGGGCAACTGGGGCCAACGTCCTGACTTTC. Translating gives CASSLPGATGANVLTF.

This chain's CDR3 is CASSQMGISEQYF. CDR3 coding DNA: TGCGCCAGCAGCCAAATGGGGATCTCCGAGCAGTACTTC. The chain joins TRBV4-1 to TRBJ2-7, with D uncertain. The CDR3 loop spans 13 amino acids. Germline-derived CDR1 and CDR2 are MGHRA and YSYEKL. Trimming stripped 2 bases from V and 6 bases from J, with 11 bases between.

The CDR3 loop reads CASSPSGSDFSYNSPLHF. CDR3 nucleotides: TGTGCCAGCTCACCGTCAGGCTCAGATTTCTCCTATAATTCACCCCTCCACTTT. This chain connects TRBV18 to TRBJ1-6; no clear D. The CDR3 totals 18 residues. Germline CDR1 reads KGHSH; CDR2 reads LQKENI. The V end was cut by 3 bases, the J end by 0 bases, with 15 bases between.

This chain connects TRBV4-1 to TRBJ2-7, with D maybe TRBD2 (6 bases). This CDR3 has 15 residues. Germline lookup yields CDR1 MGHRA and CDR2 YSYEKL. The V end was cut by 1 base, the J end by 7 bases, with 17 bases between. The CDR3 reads CASSQAPGLALEQYF. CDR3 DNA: TGCGCCAGCAGCCAAGCACCGGGACTCGCTTTGGAGCAGTACTTC.

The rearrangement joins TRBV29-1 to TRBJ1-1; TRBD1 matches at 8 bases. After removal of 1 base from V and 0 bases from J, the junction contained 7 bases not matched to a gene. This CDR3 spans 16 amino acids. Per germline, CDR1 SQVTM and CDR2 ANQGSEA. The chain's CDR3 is CSVEAGPGGLNTEAFF. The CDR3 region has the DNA TGCAGCGTTGAAGCGGGACCAGGGGGCTTGAACACTGAAGCTTTCTTT. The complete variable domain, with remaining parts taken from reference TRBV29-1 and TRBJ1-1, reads SAVISQKPSRDICQRGTSLTIQCQVDSQVTMMFWYRQQPGQSLTLIATANQGSEATYESGFVIDKFPISRPNLTFSTLTVSNMSPEDSSIYLCSVEAGPGGLNTEAFFGQGTRLTVV.